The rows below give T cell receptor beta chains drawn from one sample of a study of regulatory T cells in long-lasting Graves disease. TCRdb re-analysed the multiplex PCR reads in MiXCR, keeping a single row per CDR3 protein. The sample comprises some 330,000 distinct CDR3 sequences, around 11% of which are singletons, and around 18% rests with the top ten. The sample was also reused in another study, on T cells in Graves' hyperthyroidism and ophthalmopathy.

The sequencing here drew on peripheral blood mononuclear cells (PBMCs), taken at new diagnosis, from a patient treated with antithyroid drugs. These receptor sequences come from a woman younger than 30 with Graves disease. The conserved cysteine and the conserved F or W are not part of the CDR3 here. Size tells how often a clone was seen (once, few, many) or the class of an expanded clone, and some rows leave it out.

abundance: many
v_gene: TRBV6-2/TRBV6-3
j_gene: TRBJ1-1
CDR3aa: ASSYIRTAMNTEAF

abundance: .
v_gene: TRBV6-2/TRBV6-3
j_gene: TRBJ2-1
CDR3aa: ANRGGGNEQF

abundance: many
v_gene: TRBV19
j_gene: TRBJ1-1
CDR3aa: ASSIGAGNTEAF

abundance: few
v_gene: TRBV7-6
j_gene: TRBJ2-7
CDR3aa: ASSLRSRDRVGFRSSSYEQY

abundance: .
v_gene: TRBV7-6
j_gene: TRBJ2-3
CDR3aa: ASSPSRDTQY

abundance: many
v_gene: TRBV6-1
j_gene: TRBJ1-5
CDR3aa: ASSEPPGGELLRTPQPQH

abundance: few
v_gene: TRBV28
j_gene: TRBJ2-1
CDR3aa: ASSLWGKKNNEQF

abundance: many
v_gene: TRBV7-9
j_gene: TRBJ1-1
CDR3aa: ASSLAGQGHTEAF

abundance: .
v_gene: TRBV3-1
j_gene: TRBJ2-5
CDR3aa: ASSHPLSTFRETQY

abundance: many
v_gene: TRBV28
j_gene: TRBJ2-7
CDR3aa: ASSLGAGRSYEQY

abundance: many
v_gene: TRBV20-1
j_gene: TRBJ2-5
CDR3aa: SAERDSQETQY

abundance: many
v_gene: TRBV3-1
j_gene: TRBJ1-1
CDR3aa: ASSSTGADEAF

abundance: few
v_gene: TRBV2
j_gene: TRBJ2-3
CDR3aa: ASSGGLAGGTDTQY

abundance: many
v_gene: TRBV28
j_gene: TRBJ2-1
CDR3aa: ATTPGRNYNEQF

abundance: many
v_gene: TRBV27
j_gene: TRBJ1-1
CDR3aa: ASSFATPNTEAF

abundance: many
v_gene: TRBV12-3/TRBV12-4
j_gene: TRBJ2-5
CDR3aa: ASSLQGVEETQY

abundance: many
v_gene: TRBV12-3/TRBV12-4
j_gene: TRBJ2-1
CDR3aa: ASSYAPYNEQF

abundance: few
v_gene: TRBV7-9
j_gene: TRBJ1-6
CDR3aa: ASRSRAGKNSPLH

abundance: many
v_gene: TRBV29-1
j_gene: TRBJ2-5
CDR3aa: SVDFVAGSRVDVETQY

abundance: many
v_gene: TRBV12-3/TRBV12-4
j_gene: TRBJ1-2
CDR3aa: ASSLDRASYGYT

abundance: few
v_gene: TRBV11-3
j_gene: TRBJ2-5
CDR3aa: ASSPRYGETQY

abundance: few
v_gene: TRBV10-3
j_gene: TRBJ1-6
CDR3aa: AISETESSYNSPLH

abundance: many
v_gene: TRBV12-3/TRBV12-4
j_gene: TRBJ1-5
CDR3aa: ASSPFDRGQPQH

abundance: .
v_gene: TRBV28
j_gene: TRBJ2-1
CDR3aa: ASSLKRGQGAIRNEQF

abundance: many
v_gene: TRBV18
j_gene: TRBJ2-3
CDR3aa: ASSPRADTQY

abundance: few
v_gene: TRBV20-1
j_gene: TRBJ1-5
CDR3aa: SANRQLDSNQPQH

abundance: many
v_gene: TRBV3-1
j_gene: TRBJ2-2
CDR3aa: ASSPRAGGTILTGELF

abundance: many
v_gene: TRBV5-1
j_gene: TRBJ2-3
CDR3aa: ASSLRGGKRGPTDTQY